This T cell receptor beta chain was profiled in a study of Graves' ophthalmopathy and Graves' hyperthyroidism. Findings and caveats of the study: The 13-signature model separated ophthalmopathy from stable hyperthyroidism at 85% to 90% sensitivity and roughly 80% specificity. Among expanded thyroid clonotypes above 0.001 frequency, most also occurred in blood.

This clonotype has at least ten counts. Its specificity is not known. V gave up 7 bases and J gave up 3 bases, with 18 bases separating them. The CDR3 has 15 amino acids. Amplification targeted the TCR beta CDR3 regions, with RNA transcripts as the source material. Investigators did first-round RT-PCR with HTBI primers, then second-round multiplex PCR. From the multiplex PCR reads, TCRdb called clonotypes with MiXCR, one entry per CDR3 protein. The sample includes 350,000 to 450,000 distinct CDR3 sequences, approximately 21% of them seen just once. This clonotype was sampled from a woman under 30 with stable Graves' hyperthyroidism. The chain recombines TRBV12-3 or TRBV12-4 with TRBJ1-2; D is unresolved. The material sequenced was peripheral blood. The CDR3: CASTWYVGKDYGYTF. The CDR3 DNA reads TGTGCCAGCACCTGGTATGTAGGGAAGGACTATGGCTACACCTTC.